The 23 T cell receptor beta chains below all came from one sample that was sequenced in a study of blood T cell repertoires in COVID-19. Clones were sequenced by immunoSEQ multiplex PCR, and TCRdb holds only the in-frame ones, with some missing. Counted here are 80,000 to 130,000 clones, approximately 89% occurring once; the ten biggest clones make up more than 0.85%. The material sequenced was peripheral blood. The receptors derive from a man aged 60 to 69 with acute or convalescent COVID-19.

This clone was seen once. The genes are TRBV5-1 and TRBJ1-2; 7 nucleotides line up with TRBD1. The CDR3 length is 14 residues. V gave up 5 bases and J gave up 3 bases; unmatched junction bases: 7. Germline lookup yields CDR1 SGHRS and CDR2 YFSETQ. CDR3 amino acids: CASRKDRTDYGYTF. CDR3 bases: TGCGCCAGCAGAAAGGACAGGACCGACTATGGCTACACCTTC.

A single count supports this clone. The rearrangement joins TRBV7-6 to TRBJ1-2; the match to TRBD1 covers 8 bases. CDR1 is SGHVS and CDR2 is FNYEAQ in the germline V gene. This CDR3 is built from 14 residues. V shed 2 bases and J 6 bases; nucleotides not matched to a gene: 5. The CDR3 nucleotides are TGTGCCAGCAGCTTATTGGACAGGGCAGATGGCTACACCTTC. This codes for CASSLLDRADGYTF. Full variable domain (rest looked up from reference TRBV7-6 and TRBJ1-2): GAGVSQSPRYKVTKRGQDVALRCDPISGHVSLYWYRQALGQGPEFLTYFNYEAQQDKSGLPNDRFSAERPEGSISTLTIQRTEQRDSAMYRCASSLLDRADGYTFGSGTRLTVV.

The chain joins TRBV14 to TRBJ1-1, with D possibly matching TRBD1 (5 bases). Trimming shortened V by 3 bases and J by 6 bases, and 23 bases separated the two germline ends. The CDR3 covers 17 residues. Germline V gene lookup returns CDR1 SGHDN and CDR2 FVKESK. Here the CDR3 DNA reads TGTGCCAGCAGCCACATGATCGGGGGGACCTTCGGGGCTGAAGCTTTCTTT. Protein product: CASSHMIGGTFGAEAFF.

This clone was counted only a few times. The chain recombines TRBV27 with TRBJ1-5; D not resolved. The CDR3 is made up of 15 amino acids. Germline V gives CDR1 MNHEY, CDR2 SMNVEV (reference sequence). Trimming removed 2 bases at V and 1 base at J, with 9 bases between. CDR3 in DNA: TGTGCCAGCAGTTTAATTCCAGGAAGCAATCAGCCCCAGCATTTT. Encoded protein: CASSLIPGSNQPQHF.

V and J are TRBV11-3 and TRBJ1-4, with a weak D call TRBD1 (6 bases). The CDR3 totals 15 residues. V was shortened by 5 bases and J by 8 bases, with 18 bases between the two germline ends. The germline V gene has CDR1 SGHNT and CDR2 YENEEA. The CDR3 spells CASSLRTGREEKLFF. The CDR3 DNA follows: TGTGCCAGCAGCCTGAGAACAGGGCGGGAGGAAAAACTGTTTTTT.

J is TRBJ1-4 and V is TRBV27; a weak D match, TRBD1 (6 bases). This CDR3 has 14 amino acids. CDR1 MNHEY and CDR2 SMNVEV come from the germline V gene (reference sequence). The V end lost 4 bases, the J end lost 1 base, and 7 bases lay between the germline ends. The CDR3 loop is CASSSGVTNEKLFF. The CDR3 nucleotides read TGTGCCAGCAGTTCAGGGGTAACTAATGAAAAACTGTTTTTT. The variable domain in full, completed from reference TRBV27 and TRBJ1-4, reads EAQVTQNPRYLITVTGKKLTVTCSQNMNHEYMSWYRQDPGLGLRQIYYSMNVEVTDKGDVPEGYKVSRKEKRNFPLILESPSPNQTSLYFCASSSGVTNEKLFFGSGTQLSVL.

Regarding this clone: A junction end diverges from the germline sequence, so it may reflect a read error. The CDR3 DNA sequence: TGTGCTAGCAGCTTAGATGCCGCTAACAATGAGCAGTTCTTC. Protein product: CASSLDAANNEQFF. The V gene is TRBV7-7, the J gene TRBJ2-1, with D uncertain. The germline CDR1 and CDR2 sequences are SSHAT and FNYEAQ (reference sequence). The CDR3 is 14 residues long.

The CDR3 reads CASSLSSGRYNEQFF. The CDR3 nucleotides are TGTGCCAGCAGTTTATCTTCCGGTAGATACAATGAGCAGTTCTTC. V and J are TRBV27 and TRBJ2-1; the D is unclear. V lost 0 bases, J lost 4 bases, and 10 bases lay in between. Per germline, CDR1 MNHEY and CDR2 SMNVEV (reference sequence). The CDR3 runs to 15 residues.

The chain combines TRBV19 with TRBJ2-7, with D perhaps matching TRBD2 (5 bases). The CDR3 contains 13 residues. Trimming shortened V by 7 bases and J by 6 bases, and 16 bases separated the two germline ends. The germline gives CDR1 LNHDA, CDR2 SQIVND (reference sequence). The CDR3 is CASTSEGGREQYF. The CDR3, as DNA: TGTGCCAGTACCTCCGAGGGCGGTCGCGAGCAGTACTTC.

The rearrangement joins TRBV9 to TRBJ2-1; TRBD2 agrees at 10 bases. This CDR3 spans 15 amino acids. The ends lost 2 bases at V and 8 bases at J; junction bases unmatched: 7. Germline assignment: CDR1 SGDLS and CDR2 YYNGEE. The CDR3 DNA sequence: TGTGCCAGCAGCGTCACCGGGACTAGCGCCCATGAGCAGTTCTTC. Translation: CASSVTGTSAHEQFF.

A note on this clone: At the DNA level, this CDR3 is encoded by other sequences in the same sample as well. The chain is built from TRBV5-1 and TRBJ2-3, with a tentative D call TRBD1 (5 bases). V gave up 0 bases and J gave up 3 bases, with 8 bases separating them. Germline assignment: CDR1 SGHRS and CDR2 YFSETQ. This CDR3 has 14 residues. CDR3 DNA sequence: TGCGCCAGCAGCTTGGAGGGGCGAACAGATACGCAGTATTTT. Its translation is CASSLEGRTDTQYF.

This clone has a handful of counts. The CDR3 DNA reads TGTGCCAGCAGTGAAGTGGGGATTGGACTGACCTACGAGCAGTACGTC. Translated, it gives CASSEVGIGLTYEQYV. The rearrangement links TRBV2 to TRBJ2-7; TRBD2 might be the D (5 bases). Germline values: CDR1 SNHLY, CDR2 FYNNEI. Trimming removed 1 base at V and 2 bases at J, with 15 bases between. The CDR3 is 16 amino acids.

The chain uses TRBV7-2 and TRBJ1-1; TRBD1 aligns across 8 bases. This CDR3 spans 18 amino acids. Germline V lookup: CDR1 SGHTA, CDR2 FQGNSA. The V gene end was trimmed by 0 bases and the J gene end by 6 bases; junction bases not matched to a gene: 15. The CDR3 DNA is TGTGCCAGCAGCTTAGCTCGGGGGAGGACAGGGAAGAGGGCTGAAGCTTTCTTT. Encoded protein: CASSLARGRTGKRAEAFF.

The chain joins TRBV10-3 to TRBJ1-1; 10 positions match TRBD1. Germline V gene sequence: CDR1 ENHRY, CDR2 SYGVKD. The CDR3 has 14 amino acids. Trimming cost V 4 bases and J 1 base; bases outside gene matches: 0. CDR3 DNA sequence: TGTGCCATCAGTGGACAGGGGGCGAACACTGAAGCTTTCTTT. Translated: CAISGQGANTEAFF.

V and J are TRBV11-2 and TRBJ2-1, with 7 positions matching TRBD2. The germline V gene encodes CDR1 SGHAT and CDR2 FQNNGV. Losses at the gene ends were 2 bases for V and 8 bases for J; bases not matched to a gene: 9. The length of the CDR3 is 15 residues. DNA for the CDR3: TGTGCCAGCAGCTTACGAACGGGAGGTGGGTATGAGCAGTTCTTC. Its protein product is CASSLRTGGGYEQFF. The entire variable domain, with the rest obtained from reference TRBV11-2 and TRBJ2-1, is as follows: EAGVAQSPRYKIIEKRQSVAFWCNPISGHATLYWYQQILGQGPKLLIQFQNNGVVDDSQLPKDRFSAERLKGVDSTLKIQPAKLEDSAVYLCASSLRTGGGYEQFFGPGTRLTVL.

The J gene is TRBJ1-2, the V gene TRBV24-1; D gene ambiguous. The CDR3 loop spans 14 amino acids. V lost 3 bases and J lost 4, with 11 bases in between. Germline V lookup: CDR1 KGHDR, CDR2 SFDVKD. CDR3 in DNA: TGTGCCACCAGTGATGCGGGCCGTAGCTATGGCTACACCTTC. Its protein is CATSDAGRSYGYTF.

V gene TRBV10-3 combines with J gene TRBJ1-2; D might be TRBD1 (5 bases). The germline gives CDR1 ENHRY, CDR2 SYGVKD. Trimming took 6 bases from V and 6 from J, leaving 23 bases between them. The CDR3 covers 16 residues. The CDR3 sequence: CAIRTTIILKGDGYTF. The CDR3 coding sequence is TGTGCCATCAGAACGACAATTATCTTAAAAGGGGATGGCTACACCTTC.

The rearrangement links TRBV9 to TRBJ1-4; D possibly corresponds to TRBD1 (5 bases). V lost 4 bases and J 2 bases, leaving 12 bases between the germline ends. Germline-derived CDR1 and CDR2 are SGDLS and YYNGEE. This CDR3 has 15 amino acids. CDR3 residues: CASSPQGSTNEKLFF. For the CDR3, the DNA is TGTGCCAGCAGCCCCCAGGGTTCCACTAATGAAAAACTGTTTTTT. Complete variable domain (other parts from reference TRBV9 and TRBJ1-4): DSGVTQTPKHLITATGQRVTLRCSPRSGDLSVYWYQQSLDQGLQFLIQYYNGEERAKGNILERFSAQQFPDLHSELNLSSLELGDSALYFCASSPQGSTNEKLFFGSGTQLSVL.

The J gene is TRBJ2-7, the V gene TRBV30, with D hard to call. Germline CDR1 reads GTSNPN; CDR2 reads SVGIG (reference sequence). The CDR3 totals 11 residues. Trimming shortened V by 7 bases and J by 3 bases, and 10 bases separated the two germline ends. CDR3 nucleotides: TGTGCCTTCCGTCTCAGCTACGAGCAGTACTTC. As protein: CAFRLSYEQYF.

This CDR3 reads CASSEEDSGNTIYF. The CDR3 nucleotides are TGTGCCAGCAGTGAGGAGGACTCTGGAAACACCATATATTTT. This chain uses TRBV2 with TRBJ1-3; D not certain. The CDR3 has 14 residues. V lost 3 bases to trimming and J lost 0 bases, with 6 bases between them. The V gene's germline CDR1 is SNHLY and CDR2 FYNNEI.

The genes are TRBV10-2 and TRBJ1-6; 10 bases line up with TRBD1. The CDR3 is made up of 17 amino acids. Looked up from germline, CDR1 is WSHSY and CDR2 is SAAADI. The trim removed 4 bases at V and 5 bases at J, leaving 8 bases unmatched. CDR3 sequence reads: CASSGRDRGTDNSPLHF. The CDR3, as DNA: TGCGCCAGCAGTGGCCGGGACAGGGGAACCGATAATTCACCCCTCCACTTT.

The chain uses TRBV6-4 and TRBJ1-6; unclear D gene. The V gene's germline CDR1 is MRHNA and CDR2 SNTAGT. The CDR3 extends over 13 amino acids. The germline V and J ends were trimmed by 3 bases and 7 bases, with 7 bases remaining between them. CDR3 amino acids: CASSEARNSPLHF. CDR3 bases: TGTGCCAGCAGTGAGGCCAGAAATTCACCCCTCCACTTT.

This CDR3 is CASSRPSGRPNEQFF. DNA of the CDR3: TGTGCCAGCAGCCGACCTAGCGGGAGGCCCAATGAGCAGTTCTTC. V usage is TRBV6-2 or TRBV6-3 and J usage is TRBJ2-1; 11 nucleotides agree with TRBD2. The J segment lost 6 bases and the V segment lost 6 bases, leaving 7 bases of the junction unmatched. The CDR3 spans 15 residues. Per germline, CDR1 MNHEY and CDR2 SVGEGT.